One sample yielded the 14 T cell receptor beta chains listed below, sequenced in a study of T cell responses to AZD1222 COVID-19 vaccine. Generated by immunoSEQ multiplex PCR, the TCRdb table keeps only in-frame clones and is missing some. The sample consists of fewer than 150,000 clones, 85% to 95% of them appearing once. The sample was peripheral blood, taken 28 days after the second AZD1222 dose. These receptors all stem from an adult who received the AZD1222 COVID-19 vaccine.

CDR3 nucleotides: TGTGCCAGCAGCCTAAATGGGAGAGTAACTGAAGCTTTCTTT. Amino acid sequence: CASSLNGRVTEAFF. V usage is TRBV7-2 and J usage is TRBJ1-1; D ambiguous. With 5 bases removed from V and 5 bases from J, the gap between germline ends came to 15 bases. Germline V gene lookup returns CDR1 SGHTA and CDR2 FQGNSA. The CDR3 totals 14 residues.

V and J are TRBV5-4 and TRBJ2-5, with 9 bases fitting TRBD2. Germline V lookup: CDR1 SGHNT, CDR2 YYREEE (reference sequence). J was trimmed by 5 bases and V by 4 bases; bases with no gene match: 12. CDR3 length equals 16 residues. CDR3 bases: TGTGCCAGCAGCCGGGCGGGAGCGGGGGGCGAGGAGACCCAGTACTTC. Amino acid sequence: CASSRAGAGGEETQYF.

The chain recombines TRBV13 with TRBJ2-7, with TRBD2 identical over 8 bases. The CDR3 contains 17 residues. J gave up 5 bases and V 3 bases, and 15 bases lay outside the gene matches. CDR1 and CDR2 from the germline V gene are PRHDT and FYEKMQ (reference sequence). CDR3 region: CASSFGPREGPRNEQYF. In DNA, the CDR3 is TGTGCCAGCAGCTTTGGCCCCCGGGAGGGCCCTCGCAACGAGCAGTACTTC. Looking up the rest from reference TRBV13 and TRBJ2-7 gives the full variable domain: AAGVIQSPRHLIKEKRETATLKCYPIPRHDTVYWYQQGPGQDPQFLISFYEKMQSDKGSIPDRFSAQQFSDYHSELNMSSLELGDSALYFCASSFGPREGPRNEQYFGPGTRLTVT.

This chain connects TRBV12-3 or TRBV12-4 to TRBJ2-2; D is ambiguous. V gave up 5 bases and J gave up 2 bases, with 6 bases separating them. This CDR3 has 13 residues. This chain's CDR3 is CASSAVNTGELFF. In nucleotides, the CDR3 is TGTGCCAGCAGTGCCGTTAACACCGGGGAGCTGTTTTTT.

The table lists this clone with a count of one. V gene TRBV7-6 combines with J gene TRBJ2-2, with 8 bases matching TRBD1. The V segment lost 5 bases and the J segment 4 bases; nucleotides outside the gene matches: 9. The length of the CDR3 is 16 residues. From germline, CDR1 is SGHVS and CDR2 FNYEAQ. The CDR3 DNA follows: TGTGCCAGCAGCGAGGCAGGGGGCCTTGGCACCGGGGAGCTGTTTTTT. Its protein is CASSEAGGLGTGELFF.

The rearrangement uses TRBV30 and TRBJ2-3; 10 bases align to TRBD2. The CDR3 runs 15 residues. Germline loops: CDR1 GTSNPN, CDR2 SVGIG (reference sequence). V trimming: 2 bases; J trimming: 3 bases; junction bases outside the gene matches: 5. The CDR3 nucleotides are TGTGCCTGGAGTTGGCCTAGCGGGAGAACAGATACGCAGTATTTT. It specifies CAWSWPSGRTDTQYF.

CDR3 sequence: CASSRPNTIYF. Here the CDR3 DNA reads TGTGCCAGCTCAAGGCCAAACACCATATATTTT. V gene TRBV18 combines with J gene TRBJ1-3; D uncertain. Trimming removed 5 bases from V and 6 bases from J, with 5 bases in between. Germline V CDR1 and CDR2: KGHSH, LQKENI. The CDR3 is 11 amino acids.

V and J are TRBV3-1 (or the pseudogene TRBV3-2) and TRBJ2-1, with TRBD2 identical over 8 bases. The CDR3 length is 13 residues. The V and J ends lost 6 bases and 6 bases, in that order; junction bases with no gene match: 4. Per the germline V gene, CDR1 is LGHDT and CDR2 is YNNKEL (reference sequence). The chain's CDR3 is CASRGLGGNEQFF. The CDR3 DNA is TGTGCCAGCAGGGGACTAGGAGGCAATGAGCAGTTCTTC.

The gene calls are TRBV6-2 or TRBV6-3 and TRBJ1-4, with a weak D call TRBD1 (6 bases). The CDR3 has 15 amino acids. V lost 0 bases to trimming and J lost 5 bases, with 10 bases between them. Per germline, CDR1 MNHEY and CDR2 SVGEGT. The CDR3 bases are TGTGCCAGCAGTTACTCGAGCCAGGGGAATGAAAAACTGTTTTTT. Its protein product is CASSYSSQGNEKLFF.

V is TRBV2 and J is TRBJ2-2; 9 bases map to TRBD1. This CDR3 spans 14 amino acids. Germline assignment: CDR1 SNHLY and CDR2 FYNNEI. With 3 bases clipped from V and 6 bases from J, the junction kept 2 bases outside the gene matches. The CDR3 DNA reads as TGTGCCAGCAGTGACGACAGGGGGTCCGGGGAGCTGTTTTTT. Its protein product is CASSDDRGSGELFF.

The J gene is TRBJ1-5, the V gene TRBV29-1, with D perhaps matching TRBD1 (5 bases). Germline CDR1 reads SQVTM; CDR2 reads ANQGSEA. The ends were cut back, 0 bases at V and 11 bases at J, with 11 bases in the middle. The CDR3 has 12 residues. CDR3 protein: CSVEEGGSAQHF. The CDR3 coding sequence is TGCAGCGTTGAAGAGGGGGGTTCGGCCCAGCATTTT.

The chain employs TRBV5-5 and TRBJ2-5, with 11 bases lining up with TRBD2. Germline CDR1 is SGHKS and CDR2 is YYEKEE (reference sequence). This CDR3 has 17 residues. The V segment lost 4 bases and the J segment 5 bases; nucleotides outside the gene matches: 13. CDR3: CASSQAGTSGSKETQYF. The CDR3 bases are TGTGCCAGCAGCCAGGCCGGGACTAGCGGCTCCAAGGAGACCCAGTACTTC.

The chain joins TRBV5-6 to TRBJ1-6, with D unresolved. Trimming removed 3 bases from V and 6 bases from J, with 4 bases in between. The germline V gene encodes CDR1 SGHDT and CDR2 YYEEEE. The CDR3 consists of 12 residues. The CDR3 region is CASSSPNSPLHF. The DNA for the CDR3 is TGTGCCAGCAGCTCTCCTAATTCACCCCTCCACTTT.

The CDR3 nucleotides read TGTGCTAGTGGAAAAGGGACTAGCGGGAGTTCCATAACACCCTACGAGCAGTACTTC. Translated, it gives CASGKGTSGSSITPYEQYF. The gene calls are TRBV12-5 and TRBJ2-7; 14 positions agree with TRBD2. V was clipped by 6 bases and J by 2 bases; unmatched bases: 15. Per germline, CDR1 LGHNT and CDR2 FRNRAP. The CDR3 spans 19 residues.